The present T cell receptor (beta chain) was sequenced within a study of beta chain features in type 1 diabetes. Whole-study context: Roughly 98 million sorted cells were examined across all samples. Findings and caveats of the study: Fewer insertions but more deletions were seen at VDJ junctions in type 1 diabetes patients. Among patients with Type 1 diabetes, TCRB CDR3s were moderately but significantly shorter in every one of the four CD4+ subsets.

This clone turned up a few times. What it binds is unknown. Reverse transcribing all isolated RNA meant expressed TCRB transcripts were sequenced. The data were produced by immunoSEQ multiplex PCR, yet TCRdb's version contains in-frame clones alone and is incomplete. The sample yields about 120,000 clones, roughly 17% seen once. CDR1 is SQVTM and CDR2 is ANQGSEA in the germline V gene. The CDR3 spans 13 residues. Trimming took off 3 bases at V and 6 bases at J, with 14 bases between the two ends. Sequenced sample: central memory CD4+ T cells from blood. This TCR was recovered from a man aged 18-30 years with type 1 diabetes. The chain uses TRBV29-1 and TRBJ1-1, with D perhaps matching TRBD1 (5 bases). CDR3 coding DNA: TGCAGCGTTGATCAAGGAGGGGCGTCTGAAGCTTTCTTT. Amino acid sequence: CSVDQGGASEAFF.